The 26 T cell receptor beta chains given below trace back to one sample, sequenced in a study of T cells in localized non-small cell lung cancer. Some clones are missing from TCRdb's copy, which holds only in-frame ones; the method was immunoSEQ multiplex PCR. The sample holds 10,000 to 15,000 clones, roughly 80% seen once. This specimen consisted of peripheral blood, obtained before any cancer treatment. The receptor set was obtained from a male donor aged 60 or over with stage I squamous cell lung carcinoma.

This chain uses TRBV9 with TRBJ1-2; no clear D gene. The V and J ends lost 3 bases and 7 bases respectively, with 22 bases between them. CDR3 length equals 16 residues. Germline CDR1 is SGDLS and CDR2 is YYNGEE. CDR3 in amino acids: CASSDPLYSPSLGYTF. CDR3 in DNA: TGTGCCAGCAGCGACCCTTTATACAGCCCGTCGCTTGGCTACACCTTC.

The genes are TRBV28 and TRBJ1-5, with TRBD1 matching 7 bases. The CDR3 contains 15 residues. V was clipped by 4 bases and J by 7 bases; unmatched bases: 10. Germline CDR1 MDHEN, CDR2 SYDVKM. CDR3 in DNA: TGTGCCAGCAGTTCGATCGACAGGGAGGGCCAGCCCCAGCATTTT. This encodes CASSSIDREGQPQHF.

The CDR3 DNA sequence: TGCGCCAGCGCCTTGGGGGGATCCGGAAACACCATATATTTT. This translates into CASALGGSGNTIYF. The chain couples TRBV5-1 to TRBJ1-3; D may be TRBD1 (5 bases). Trimming stripped 7 bases from V and 4 bases from J, with 15 bases between. Germline-derived CDR1 and CDR2 are SGHRS and YFSETQ. The CDR3 contains 14 residues.

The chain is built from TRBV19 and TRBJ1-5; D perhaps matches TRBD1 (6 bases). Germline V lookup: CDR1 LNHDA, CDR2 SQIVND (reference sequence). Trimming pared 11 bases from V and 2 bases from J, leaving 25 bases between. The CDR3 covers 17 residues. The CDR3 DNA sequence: TGTGCCTCCAGTGGGGTAATGGGGGCGTATGGCAATCAGCCCCAGCATTTT. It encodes CASSGVMGAYGNQPQHF.

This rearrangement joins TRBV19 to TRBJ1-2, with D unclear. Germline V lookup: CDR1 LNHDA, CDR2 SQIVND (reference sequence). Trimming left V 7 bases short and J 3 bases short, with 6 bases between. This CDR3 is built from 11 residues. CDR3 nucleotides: TGTGCCAGTACAGATCACTATGGCTACACCTTC. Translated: CASTDHYGYTF. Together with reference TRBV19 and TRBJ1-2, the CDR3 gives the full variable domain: DGGITQSPKYLFRKEGQNVTLSCEQNLNHDAMYWYRQDPGQGLRLIYYSQIVNDFQKGDIAEGYSVSREKKESFPLTVTSAQKNPTAFYLCASTDHYGYTFGSGTRLTVV.

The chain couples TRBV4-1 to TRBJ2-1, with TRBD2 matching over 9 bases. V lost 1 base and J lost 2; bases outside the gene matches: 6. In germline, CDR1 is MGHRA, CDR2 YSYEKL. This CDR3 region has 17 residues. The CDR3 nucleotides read TGCGCCAGCAGCCAAGGTGGGGCTAGCGGGGCCTACAATGAGCAGTTCTTC. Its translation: CASSQGGASGAYNEQFF.

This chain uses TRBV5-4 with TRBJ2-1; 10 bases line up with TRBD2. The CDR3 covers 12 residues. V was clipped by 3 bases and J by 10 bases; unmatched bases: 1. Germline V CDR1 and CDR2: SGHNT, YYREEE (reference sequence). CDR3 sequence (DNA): TGTGCCAGCAGCTCGACTAGCGGGGAGCAGTTCTTC. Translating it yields CASSSTSGEQFF.

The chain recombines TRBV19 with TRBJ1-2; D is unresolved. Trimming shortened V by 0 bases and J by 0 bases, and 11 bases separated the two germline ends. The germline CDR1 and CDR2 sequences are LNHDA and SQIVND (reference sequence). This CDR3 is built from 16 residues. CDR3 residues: CASSIDWVNSNYGYTF. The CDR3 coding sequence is TGTGCCAGTAGTATAGATTGGGTCAACTCTAACTATGGCTACACCTTC.

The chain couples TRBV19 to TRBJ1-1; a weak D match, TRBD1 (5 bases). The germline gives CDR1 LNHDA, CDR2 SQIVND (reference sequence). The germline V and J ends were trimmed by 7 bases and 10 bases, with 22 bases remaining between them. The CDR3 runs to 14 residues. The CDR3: CASMGTEESRVAFF. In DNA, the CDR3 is TGTGCCAGTATGGGGACTGAGGAATCGCGCGTAGCTTTCTTT.

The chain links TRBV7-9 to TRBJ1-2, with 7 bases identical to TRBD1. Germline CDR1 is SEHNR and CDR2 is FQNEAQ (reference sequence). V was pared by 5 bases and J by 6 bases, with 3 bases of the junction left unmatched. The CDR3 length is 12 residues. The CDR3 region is CASSPGGHGYTF. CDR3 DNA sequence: TGTGCCAGCAGCCCAGGGGGGCATGGCTACACCTTC. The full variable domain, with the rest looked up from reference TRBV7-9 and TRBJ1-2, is DTGVSQNPRHKITKRGQNVTFRCDPISEHNRLYWYRQTLGQGPEFLTYFQNEAQLEKSRLLSDRFSAERPKGSFSTLEIQRTEQGDSAMYLCASSPGGHGYTFGSGTRLTVV.

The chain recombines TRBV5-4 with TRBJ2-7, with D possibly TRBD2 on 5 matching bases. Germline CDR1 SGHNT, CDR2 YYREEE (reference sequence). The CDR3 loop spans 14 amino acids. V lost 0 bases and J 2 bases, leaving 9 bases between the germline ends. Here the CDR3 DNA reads TGTGCCAGCAGCTTGGGTTCTAGCCCCTACGAGCAGTACTTC. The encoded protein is CASSLGSSPYEQYF.

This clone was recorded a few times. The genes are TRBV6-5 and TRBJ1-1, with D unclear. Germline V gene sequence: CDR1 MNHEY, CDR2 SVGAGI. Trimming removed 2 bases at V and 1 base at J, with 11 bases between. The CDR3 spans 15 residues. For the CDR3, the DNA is TGTGCCAGCAGTTACACCCCGACGGAGAACACTGAAGCTTTCTTT. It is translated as CASSYTPTENTEAFF.

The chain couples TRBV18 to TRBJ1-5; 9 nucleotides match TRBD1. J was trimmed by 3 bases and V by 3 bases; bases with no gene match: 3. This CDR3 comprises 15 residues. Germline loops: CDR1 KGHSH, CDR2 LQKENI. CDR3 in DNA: TGTGCCAGCTCACCGGGACAGGGTTTCAATCAGCCCCAGCATTTT. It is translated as CASSPGQGFNQPQHF.

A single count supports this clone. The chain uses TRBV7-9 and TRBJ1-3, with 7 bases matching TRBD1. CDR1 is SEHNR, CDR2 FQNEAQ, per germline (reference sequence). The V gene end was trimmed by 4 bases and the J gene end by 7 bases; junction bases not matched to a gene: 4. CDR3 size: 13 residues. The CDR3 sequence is CASSWDSGNTIYF. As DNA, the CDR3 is TGTGCCAGCAGCTGGGACAGTGGGAACACCATATATTTT. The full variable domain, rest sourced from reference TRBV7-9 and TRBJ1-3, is DTGVSQNPRHKITKRGQNVTFRCDPISEHNRLYWYRQTLGQGPEFLTYFQNEAQLEKSRLLSDRFSAERPKGSFSTLEIQRTEQGDSAMYLCASSWDSGNTIYFGEGSWLTVV.

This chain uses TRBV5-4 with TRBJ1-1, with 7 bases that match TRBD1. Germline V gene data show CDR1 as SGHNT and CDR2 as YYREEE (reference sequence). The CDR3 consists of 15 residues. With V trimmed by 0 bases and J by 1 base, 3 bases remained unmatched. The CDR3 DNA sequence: TGTGCCAGCAGCTTGGTGACAGGGTGGAACACTGAAGCTTTCTTT. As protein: CASSLVTGWNTEAFF.

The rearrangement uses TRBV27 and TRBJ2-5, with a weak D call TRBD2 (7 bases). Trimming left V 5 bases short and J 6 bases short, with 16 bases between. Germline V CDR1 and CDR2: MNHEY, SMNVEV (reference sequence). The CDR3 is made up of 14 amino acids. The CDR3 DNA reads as TGTGCCAGCAGTCCTGCGGGGGCGCGGAAGACCCAGTACTTC. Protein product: CASSPAGARKTQYF.

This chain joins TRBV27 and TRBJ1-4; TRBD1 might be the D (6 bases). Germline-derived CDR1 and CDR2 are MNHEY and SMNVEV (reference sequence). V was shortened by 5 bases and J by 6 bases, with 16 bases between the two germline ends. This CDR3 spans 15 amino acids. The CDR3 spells CASSESGTSYEKLFF. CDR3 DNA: TGTGCCAGCAGTGAATCCGGGACAAGTTATGAAAAACTGTTTTTT.

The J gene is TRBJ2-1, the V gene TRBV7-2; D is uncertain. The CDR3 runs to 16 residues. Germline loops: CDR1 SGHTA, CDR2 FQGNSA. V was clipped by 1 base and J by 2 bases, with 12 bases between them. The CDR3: CASSLGSGGTYNEQFF. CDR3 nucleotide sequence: TGTGCCAGCAGCTTAGGGTCAGGTGGGACCTACAATGAGCAGTTCTTC. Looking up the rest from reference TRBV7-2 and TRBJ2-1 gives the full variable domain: GAGVSQSPSNKVTEKGKDVELRCDPISGHTALYWYRQSLGQGLEFLIYFQGNSAPDKSGLPSDRFSAERTGGSVSTLTIQRTQQEDSAVYLCASSLGSGGTYNEQFFGPGTRLTVL.

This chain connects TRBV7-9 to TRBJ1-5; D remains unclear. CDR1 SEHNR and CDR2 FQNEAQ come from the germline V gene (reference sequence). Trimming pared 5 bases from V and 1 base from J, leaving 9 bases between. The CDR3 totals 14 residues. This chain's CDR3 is CASSLVGSNQPQHF. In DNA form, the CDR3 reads TGTGCCAGCAGCCTCGTAGGGAGCAATCAGCCCCAGCATTTT.

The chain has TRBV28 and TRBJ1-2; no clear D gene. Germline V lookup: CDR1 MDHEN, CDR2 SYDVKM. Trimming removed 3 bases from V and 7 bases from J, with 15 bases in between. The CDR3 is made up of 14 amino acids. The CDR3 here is CASSFGGRGSGYTF. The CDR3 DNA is TGTGCCAGCAGTTTCGGAGGACGAGGTAGTGGCTACACCTTC.

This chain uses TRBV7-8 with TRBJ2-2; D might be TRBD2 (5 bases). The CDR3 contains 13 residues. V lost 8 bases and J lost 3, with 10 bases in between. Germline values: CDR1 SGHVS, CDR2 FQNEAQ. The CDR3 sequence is CASGLFDTGELFF. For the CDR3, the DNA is TGTGCCAGCGGACTGTTTGACACCGGGGAGCTGTTTTTT.

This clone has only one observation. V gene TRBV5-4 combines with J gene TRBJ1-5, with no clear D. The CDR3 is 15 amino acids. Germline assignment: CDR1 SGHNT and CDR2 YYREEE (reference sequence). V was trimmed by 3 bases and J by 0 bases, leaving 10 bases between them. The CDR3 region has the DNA TGTGCCAGCAGCTCCGACGGCCTTAGCAATCAGCCCCAGCATTTT. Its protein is CASSSDGLSNQPQHF.

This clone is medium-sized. CDR3 sequence: CASSLGVTGGDGYTF. The DNA for the CDR3 is TGTGCCAGCAGCTTAGGGGTGACAGGGGGAGACGGCTACACCTTC. The chain is built from TRBV11-2 and TRBJ1-2; 9 bases fit TRBD1. V gave up 1 base and J gave up 8 bases; unmatched junction bases: 8. This CDR3 has 15 residues. Germline V gives CDR1 SGHAT, CDR2 FQNNGV.

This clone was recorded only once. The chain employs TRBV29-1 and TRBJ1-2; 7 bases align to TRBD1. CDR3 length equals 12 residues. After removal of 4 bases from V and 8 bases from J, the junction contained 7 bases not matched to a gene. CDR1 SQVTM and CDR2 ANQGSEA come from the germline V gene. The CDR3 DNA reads TGCAGCGTTGGACAGGGTCTGGGAGGCTACACCTTC. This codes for CSVGQGLGGYTF.

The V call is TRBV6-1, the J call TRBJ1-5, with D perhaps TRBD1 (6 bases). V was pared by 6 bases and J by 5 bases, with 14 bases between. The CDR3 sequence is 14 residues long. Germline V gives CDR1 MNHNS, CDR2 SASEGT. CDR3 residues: CASSVWTEDQPQHF. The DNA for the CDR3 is TGTGCCAGCAGCGTTTGGACAGAAGATCAGCCCCAGCATTTT.

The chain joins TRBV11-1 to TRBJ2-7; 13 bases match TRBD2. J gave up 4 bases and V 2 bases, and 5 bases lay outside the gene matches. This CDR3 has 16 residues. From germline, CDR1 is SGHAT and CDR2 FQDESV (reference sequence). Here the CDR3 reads CASSLRTSGSLYEQYF. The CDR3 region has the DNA TGTGCCAGCAGCTTAAGGACTAGCGGGAGTCTATACGAGCAGTACTTC.